A single sample gave rise to the 8 T cell receptor beta chains below, sequenced in a study of T cell responses to AZD1222 COVID-19 vaccine (dated by TCRdb to the early 2020s). Library preparation was by the immunoSEQ multiplex PCR assay. TCRdb holds this immuneACCESS table with in-frame rearrangements only. Some clones are missing; in checked studies, unresolved V genes explain under half, and the rest has no known cause. This sample comprises around 110,000 clones, nearly 90% of them detected only once. 4.5% to 6% of the sample comes from the top ten. What the time point label conveys for this sample: about 28 days (+/-7) after the second vaccine dose. This material consisted of peripheral blood, taken 28 days after the second AZD1222 dose. These receptors were collected from an adult who received the AZD1222 COVID-19 vaccine.

The chain has TRBV30 and TRBJ2-7; 9 bases fit TRBD1. V gave up 2 bases and J gave up 4 bases; unmatched junction bases: 3. Germline V gene data show CDR1 as GTSNPN and CDR2 as SVGIG (reference sequence). CDR3 length: 13 residues. The CDR3 spells CAWSTGGGYEQYF. The CDR3 coding sequence is TGTGCCTGGAGTACAGGGGGCGGATACGAGCAGTACTTC.

Turning to this clone: Additional DNA sequences in this sample encode the identical CDR3. The CDR3 loop reads CASSEAGEGYEQYF. CDR3 DNA sequence: TGTGCCAGCAGTGAGGCAGGGGAGGGCTACGAGCAGTACTTC. V usage is TRBV2 and J usage is TRBJ2-7; TRBD2 might be the D (7 bases). CDR3 size: 14 residues. The germline gives CDR1 SNHLY, CDR2 FYNNEI. V was clipped by 3 bases and J by 3 bases, with 12 bases between them. The whole variable domain, remainder taken from reference TRBV2 and TRBJ2-7, is EPEVTQTPSHQVTQMGQEVILRCVPISNHLYFYWYRQILGQKVEFLVSFYNNEISEKSEIFDDQFSVERPDGSNFTLKIRSTKLEDSAMYFCASSEAGEGYEQYFGPGTRLTVT.

The rearrangement uses TRBV24-1 and TRBJ2-2; D may be TRBD1 (6 bases). V shed 8 bases and J shed 3 bases, with 12 bases lying between them. The CDR3 runs to 14 residues. Germline V gene data show CDR1 as KGHDR and CDR2 as SFDVKD. As DNA, the CDR3 is TGTGCCACCACCCCCGGGACATACACCGGGGAGCTGTTTTTT. Protein product: CATTPGTYTGELFF.

This chain's CDR3 is CASSLGGGPEQFF. In nucleotides, the CDR3 is TGTGCCAGCAGCTTGGGGGGCGGCCCTGAGCAGTTCTTC. The chain recombines TRBV5-6 with TRBJ2-1, with a weak D call TRBD1 (5 bases). This CDR3 region has 13 residues. Trimming removed 0 bases from V and 9 bases from J, with 10 bases in between. CDR1 and CDR2 (germline): SGHDT, YYEEEE.

The chain links TRBV4-1 to TRBJ2-1, with D possibly being TRBD1 or TRBD2 (6 bases each). V shed 5 bases and J shed 4 bases, with 24 bases lying between them. This CDR3 region has 18 residues. CDR1 MGHRA and CDR2 YSYEKL come from the germline V gene. The chain's CDR3 is CASSSGALMGGGYNEQFF. CDR3 nucleotides: TGCGCCAGCAGCTCGGGGGCTTTAATGGGGGGCGGGTACAATGAGCAGTTCTTC.

This clone appeared a few times. This chain links TRBV30 with TRBJ1-1; D unresolved. CDR1 GTSNPN and CDR2 SVGIG come from the germline V gene (reference sequence). The V end lost 7 bases, the J end lost 0 bases, and 9 bases lay between the germline ends. The CDR3 has 12 residues. The CDR3 sequence is CASRSVNTEAFF. CDR3 DNA sequence: TGTGCCTCCCGAAGCGTGAACACTGAAGCTTTCTTT.

The count of this clone is one. The gene calls are TRBV13 and TRBJ2-5; the match to TRBD2 covers 8 bases. V shed 5 bases and J 5 bases; nucleotides not matched to a gene: 7. This CDR3 spans 14 amino acids. CDR1 and CDR2 from the germline V gene are PRHDT and FYEKMQ (reference sequence). The CDR3 protein is CASSPLTGGETQYF. The CDR3 nucleotides read TGTGCCAGCAGCCCCTTGACGGGGGGGGAGACCCAGTACTTC.

This chain joins TRBV19 and TRBJ1-5; 10 bases align to TRBD1. The ends lost 5 bases at V and 7 bases at J; junction bases unmatched: 11. CDR3 length equals 16 residues. The germline V gene has CDR1 LNHDA and CDR2 SQIVND (reference sequence). CDR3 bases: TGTGCCAGTAGTCCGGGACAGGGGATAATTCGGCAGCCCCAGCATTTT. Translating it yields CASSPGQGIIRQPQHF.